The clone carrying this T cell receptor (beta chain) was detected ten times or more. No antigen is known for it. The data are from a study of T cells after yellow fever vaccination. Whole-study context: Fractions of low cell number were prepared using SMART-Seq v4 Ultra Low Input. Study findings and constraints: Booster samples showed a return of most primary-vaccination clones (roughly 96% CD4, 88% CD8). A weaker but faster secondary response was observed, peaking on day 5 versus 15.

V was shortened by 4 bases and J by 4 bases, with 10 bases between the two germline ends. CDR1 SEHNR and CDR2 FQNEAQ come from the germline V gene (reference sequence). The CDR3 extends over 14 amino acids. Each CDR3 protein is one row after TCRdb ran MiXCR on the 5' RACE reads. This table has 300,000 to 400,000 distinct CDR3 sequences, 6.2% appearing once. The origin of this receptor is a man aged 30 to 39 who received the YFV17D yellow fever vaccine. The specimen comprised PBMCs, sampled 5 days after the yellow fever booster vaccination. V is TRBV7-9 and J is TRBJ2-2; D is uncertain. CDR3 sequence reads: CASSYRSPTGELFF. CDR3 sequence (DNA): TGTGCCAGCAGCTATAGGAGTCCCACCGGGGAGCTGTTTTTT.